One and the same sample provided the 10 T cell receptor beta chains below, sequenced in a study of Graves' ophthalmopathy and Graves' hyperthyroidism. TCR beta CDR3 amplification used RNA transcripts. Amplification began with first-round RT-PCR using HTBI primers, then second-round multiplex PCR was performed. TCRdb re-analysed the multiplex PCR reads in MiXCR, keeping a single row per CDR3 protein. Of roughly 420,000 distinct CDR3 sequences in the sample, under 25% were seen once. The specimen sequenced was peripheral blood. The receptors derive from a woman in her late teens or twenties with stable Graves' hyperthyroidism.

As to this clonotype: Here the CDR3 omits its conserved ending phenylalanine or tryptophan, so a read error is the likely source. The chain is built from TRBV6-1 and TRBJ2-7, with D perhaps given as TRBD1 or TRBD2 (7 bases each). Per germline, CDR1 MNHNS and CDR2 SASEGT. Trimming removed 3 bases at V and 2 bases at J, with 14 bases between. The CDR3 loop spans 15 amino acids. The CDR3 region is CASSDRAGQTYEQYL. The CDR3 DNA reads as TGTGCCAGCAGTGACCGAGCGGGACAGACCTACGAGCAGTACTTG.

At least ten counts were recorded for this clonotype. The chain is built from TRBV12-3 or TRBV12-4 and TRBJ1-5, with 8 positions matching TRBD1. Trimming cost V 3 bases and J 5 bases; bases outside gene matches: 9. The CDR3 runs 16 residues. The CDR3 region has the DNA TGTGCCAGCAGTTTCTCCCCGACAGGGGCCGATCAGCCCCAGCATTTT. Residues: CASSFSPTGADQPQHF.

The sample holds many counts of this clonotype. This chain uses TRBV7-2 with TRBJ2-2; perhaps TRBD2 as D (6 bases). Trimming shortened V by 4 bases and J by 8 bases, and 14 bases separated the two germline ends. Germline V CDR1 and CDR2: SGHTA, FQGNSA. This CDR3 region has 14 residues. CDR3 DNA sequence: TGTGCCAGCAGCTACGGGACTCCTGGGGGGGAGCTGTTTTTT. Translated: CASSYGTPGGELFF. Filled out from reference TRBV7-2 and TRBJ2-2, the complete variable domain reads GAGVSQSPSNKVTEKGKDVELRCDPISGHTALYWYRQSLGQGLEFLIYFQGNSAPDKSGLPSDRFSAERTGGSVSTLTIQRTQQEDSAVYLCASSYGTPGGELFFGEGSRLTVL.

The table lists this clonotype with many counts. This sequence joins TRBV19 and TRBJ1-1; no clear D. Trimming cost V 2 bases and J 4 bases, with 11 bases left between them. This CDR3 is 14 amino acids long. CDR1 LNHDA and CDR2 SQIVND come from the germline V gene (reference sequence). In DNA form, the CDR3 reads TGTGCCAGTAGTATAAGGTTCTCCGTCACTGAAGCTTTCTTT. This sequence encodes CASSIRFSVTEAFF.

The table lists this clonotype with many counts. CDR3 loop: CASIQGAGVTEAFF. CDR3 nucleotides: TGTGCCAGTATTCAGGGGGCTGGTGTCACTGAAGCTTTCTTT. This rearrangement joins TRBV19 to TRBJ1-1, with TRBD1 matching 8 bases. This CDR3 has 14 residues. The V and J ends lost 7 bases and 4 bases, in that order; junction bases with no gene match: 8. Germline CDR1 and CDR2: LNHDA and SQIVND (reference sequence).

The table lists this clonotype with a few counts. The chain combines TRBV11-1 with TRBJ2-7; 8 nucleotides align to TRBD2. The CDR3 length is 16 residues. V shed 5 bases, J shed 4 bases, and the junction held 13 bases outside the gene matches. CDR1 and CDR2 from the germline V gene are SGHAT and FQDESV (reference sequence). In DNA form, the CDR3 reads TGTGCCAGCAGCGCCACTCTAGCGGGTCGAAATTACGAGCAGTACTTC. Protein: CASSATLAGRNYEQYF.

The table lists this clonotype with a count of one. The chain combines TRBV18 with TRBJ2-2, with 10 nucleotides matching TRBD2. The V and J ends lost 2 bases and 0 bases, in that order; junction bases with no gene match: 9. Germline CDR1 and CDR2: KGHSH and LQKENI. The CDR3 runs 19 residues. The CDR3 here is CASSPVSSAGGPNTGELFF. The DNA of the CDR3 is TGTGCCAGCTCACCAGTATCCTCAGCGGGAGGGCCGAACACCGGGGAGCTGTTTTTT.

This clonotype appeared a few times. The V and J genes are TRBV11-3 and TRBJ1-1; 10 nucleotides match TRBD1. Germline CDR1 reads SGHNT; CDR2 reads YENEEA. With 5 bases clipped from V and 1 base from J, the junction kept 7 bases outside the gene matches. The CDR3 has 16 amino acids. The CDR3 loop is CASSTMTGGGNTEAFF. CDR3 bases: TGTGCCAGCAGCACGATGACAGGGGGCGGGAACACTGAAGCTTTCTTT. The full variable domain, completed using reference TRBV11-3 and TRBJ1-1, is EAGVVQSPRYKIIEKKQPVAFWCNPISGHNTLYWYLQNLGQGPELLIRYENEEAVDDSQLPKDRFSAERLKGVDSTLKIQPAELGDSAVYLCASSTMTGGGNTEAFFGQGTRLTVV.

This clonotype was observed a single time. The genes are TRBV3-1 and TRBJ2-5; D remains unclear. The germline V gene encodes CDR1 LGHDT and CDR2 YNNKEL (reference sequence). The V end was cut by 6 bases, the J end by 1 base, with 15 bases between. This CDR3 has 15 residues. CDR3 DNA sequence: TGTGCCAGCAGGCAATTGTGGGCTGGCCAAGAGACCCAGTACTTC. Translating gives CASRQLWAGQETQYF.

V is TRBV12-3 or TRBV12-4 and J is TRBJ1-3; 7 bases match TRBD1. With 6 bases clipped from V and 15 bases from J, the junction kept 8 bases outside the gene matches. CDR3 size: 11 residues. The CDR3 nucleotides read TGTGCCAGCAGGTCCGGGACAGTGGGATATTTT. Protein product: CASRSGTVGYF.